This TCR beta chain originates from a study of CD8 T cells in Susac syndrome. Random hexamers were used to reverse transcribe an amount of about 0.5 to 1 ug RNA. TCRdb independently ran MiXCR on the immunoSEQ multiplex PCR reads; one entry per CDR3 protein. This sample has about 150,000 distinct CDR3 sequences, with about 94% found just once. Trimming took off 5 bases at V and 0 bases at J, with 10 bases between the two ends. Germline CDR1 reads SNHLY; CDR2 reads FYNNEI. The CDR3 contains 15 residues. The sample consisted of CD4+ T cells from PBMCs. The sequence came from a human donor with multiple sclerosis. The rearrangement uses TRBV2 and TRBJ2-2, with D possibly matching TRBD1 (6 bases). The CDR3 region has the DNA TGTGCCAGCAGTTACAGGGACCCGAACACCGGGGAGCTGTTTTTT. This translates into CASSYRDPNTGELFF.